The clone carrying this TCR beta chain has at least ten counts. Its specificity is unknown. This specimen comes from a study of read filtering for tumor transcriptome and immune sequencing. Study as a whole: Patients were 17 male and 13 to 15 female, mean age around 67 years, range about 45 to 85.

Overall study findings and caveats: The CD138-negative fraction was mixed bone marrow immune cells, not pure T cells.

From approximately 400 ng of RNA, a library with molecular barcoded alpha/delta and beta/gamma adaptors was made. TCRdb redid the calling of the reads with MiXCR, one entry per CDR3 protein. Among fewer than 90,000 distinct CDR3 sequences listed, 12% were seen once. This TCR was recovered from a donor at least 40 years old with multiple myeloma. Sequenced sample: a population of CD138-negative cells sorted from bone marrow.

The chain's CDR3 is CASSIGGSAYQPQHF. The CDR3 DNA follows: TGTGCCAGTAGTATCGGGGGGTCCGCCTATCAGCCCCAGCATTTT. The gene calls are TRBV19 and TRBJ1-5; possible D gene TRBD1, 5 bases. The CDR3 runs to 15 residues. The germline V gene has CDR1 LNHDA and CDR2 SQIVND (reference sequence). V was cut by 3 bases and J by 5 bases, with 14 bases left in between.